The present TCR beta chain was sequenced within a study of shared clonotypes between healthy human individuals. Points from the study as a whole: In general, naive subsets displayed greater estimated richness than memory subsets did. Clonotypes not shared had lower generation probabilities than those common to all four donors.

The data were produced by immunoSEQ multiplex PCR, yet TCRdb's version contains in-frame clones alone and is incomplete. The table lists some 2,000,000 clones, about 94% of them singletons. Concerning this clone itself: The antigen is unknown. Distinct nucleotide sequences in the sample also encode this CDR3.

Germline CDR1 is SGHRS and CDR2 is YFSETQ. The length of the CDR3 is 13 residues. V lost 3 bases to trimming and J lost 2 bases, with 8 bases between them. The chain is built from TRBV5-1 and TRBJ1-2; D may be TRBD1 (5 bases). Sequences were obtained from naive CD4+ T cells sorted from blood. Subset specified: CD45RA+ positively selected. The origin of this receptor is a man between 18 and 29 years old in good health. CDR3 DNA: TGCGCCAGCAGCTGGGGGACCAACTATGGCTACACCTTC. It translates to CASSWGTNYGYTF.